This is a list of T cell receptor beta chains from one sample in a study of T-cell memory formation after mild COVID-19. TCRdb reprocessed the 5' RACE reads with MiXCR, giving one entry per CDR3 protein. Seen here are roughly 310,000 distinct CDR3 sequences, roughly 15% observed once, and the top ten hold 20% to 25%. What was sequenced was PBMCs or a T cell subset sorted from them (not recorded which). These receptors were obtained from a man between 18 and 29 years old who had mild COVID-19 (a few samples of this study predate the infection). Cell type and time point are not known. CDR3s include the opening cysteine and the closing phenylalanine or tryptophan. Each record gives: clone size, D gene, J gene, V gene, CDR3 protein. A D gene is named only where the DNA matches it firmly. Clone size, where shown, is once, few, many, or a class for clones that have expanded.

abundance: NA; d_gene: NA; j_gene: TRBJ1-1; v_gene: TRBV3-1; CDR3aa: CASSDLTQGFTEAFF
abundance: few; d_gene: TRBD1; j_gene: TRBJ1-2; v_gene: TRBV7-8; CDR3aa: CASSFLDRGGDGYTF
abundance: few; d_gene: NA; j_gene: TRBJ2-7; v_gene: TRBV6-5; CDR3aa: CASSYSPPGGYEQYF
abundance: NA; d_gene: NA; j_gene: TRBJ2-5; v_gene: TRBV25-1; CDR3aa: CASRVGSAQETQYF
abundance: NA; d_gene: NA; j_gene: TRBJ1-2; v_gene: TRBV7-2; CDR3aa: CASSLVPGSYGYTF
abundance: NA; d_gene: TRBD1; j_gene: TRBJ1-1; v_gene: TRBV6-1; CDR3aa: CASSDRDRAQAFF
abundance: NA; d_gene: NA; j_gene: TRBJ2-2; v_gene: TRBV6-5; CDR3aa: CASSYSGGSSGELFF
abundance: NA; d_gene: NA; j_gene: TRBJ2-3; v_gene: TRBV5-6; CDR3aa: CASRGIRRTQYF
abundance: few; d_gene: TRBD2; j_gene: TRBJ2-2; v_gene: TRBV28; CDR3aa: CASSFGGGNTGELFF
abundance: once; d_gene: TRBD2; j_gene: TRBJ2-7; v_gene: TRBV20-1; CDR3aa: CSANSGVSYEQYF
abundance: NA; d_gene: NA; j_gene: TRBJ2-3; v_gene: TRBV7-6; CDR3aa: CASSFDNPTDTQYF
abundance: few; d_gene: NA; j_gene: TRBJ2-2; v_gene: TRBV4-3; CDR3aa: CASSQYHPDTGELFF
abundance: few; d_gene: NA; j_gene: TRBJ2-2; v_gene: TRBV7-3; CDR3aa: CASRSINTGELFF
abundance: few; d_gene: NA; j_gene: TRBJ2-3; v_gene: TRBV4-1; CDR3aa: CASSQGKADTQYF
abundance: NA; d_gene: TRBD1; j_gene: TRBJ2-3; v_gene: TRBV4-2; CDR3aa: CASSRGQGMTDTQYF
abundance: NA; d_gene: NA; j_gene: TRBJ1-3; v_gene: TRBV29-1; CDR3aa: CSVRWRLENTIYF
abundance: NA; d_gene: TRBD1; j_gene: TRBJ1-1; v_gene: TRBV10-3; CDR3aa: CAISAQGDTEAFF
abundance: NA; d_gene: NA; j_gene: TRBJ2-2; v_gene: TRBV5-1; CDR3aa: CASSPSVPGELFF
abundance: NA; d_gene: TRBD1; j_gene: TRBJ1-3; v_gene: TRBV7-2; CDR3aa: CASSAGTGAFSGNTIYF
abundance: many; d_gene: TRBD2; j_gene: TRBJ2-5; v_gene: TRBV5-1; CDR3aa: CASSAGGEETQYF
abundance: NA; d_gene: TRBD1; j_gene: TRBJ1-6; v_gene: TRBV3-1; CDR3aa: CASSQEGTGDSPLHF
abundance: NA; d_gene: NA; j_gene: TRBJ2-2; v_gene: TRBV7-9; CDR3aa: CASNRGETGELFF
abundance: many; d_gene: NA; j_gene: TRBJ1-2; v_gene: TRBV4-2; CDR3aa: CASSQEGGYTF
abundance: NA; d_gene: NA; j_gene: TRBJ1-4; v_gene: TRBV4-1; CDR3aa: CASSQHDEKLFF